One and the same sample provided the 31 T cell receptor beta chains below, sequenced in a study of CD8+ T cells in alopecia areata. RNA extraction was followed by reverse transcription into cDNA, which acted as the sequencing template. Sequencing was performed with immunoSEQ multiplex PCR; in TCRdb, only in-frame clones are kept and a portion is missing. The top ten hold 0.6% to 0.85% of the sample, which has about 91,000 clones, 35% to 45% seen once. Source material: CD4+ T cells sorted from blood. These receptors were collected from a human donor with alopecia areata.

J is TRBJ1-1 and V is TRBV4-1; no clear D. This CDR3 region has 13 residues. Trimming cost V 4 bases and J 1 base, with 7 bases left between them. The germline V gene encodes CDR1 MGHRA and CDR2 YSYEKL. CDR3 in amino acids: CASSPPRNTEAFF. The CDR3 DNA reads as TGCGCCAGCAGCCCCCCTAGGAACACTGAAGCTTTCTTT.

This clone was detected once. V usage is TRBV29-1 and J usage is TRBJ1-6; TRBD1 is a possible D gene (5 bases). Trimming took 4 bases from V and 7 from J, leaving 11 bases between them. There are 13 residues in the CDR3. CDR1 and CDR2 (germline): SQVTM, ANQGSEA. The CDR3 sequence is CSVVAGVNSPLHF. CDR3 DNA sequence: TGCAGCGTTGTTGCGGGGGTAAATTCACCCCTCCACTTT.

The CDR3: CAWSVSADTQYF. For the CDR3, the DNA is TGTGCCTGGAGTGTTTCAGCAGATACGCAGTATTTT. The chain has TRBV30 and TRBJ2-3; no reliable D call. This CDR3 has 12 amino acids. The V gene's germline CDR1 is GTSNPN and CDR2 SVGIG (reference sequence). The V and J ends lost 0 bases and 4 bases respectively, with 5 bases between them.

Only one count was recorded for this clone. V usage is TRBV30 and J usage is TRBJ1-6; D is unresolved. Looked up from germline, CDR1 is GTSNPN and CDR2 is SVGIG (reference sequence). V was shortened by 7 bases and J by 2 bases, with 18 bases between the two germline ends. CDR3 length equals 16 residues. The CDR3 region has the DNA TGTGCCTTAACAAACGCCGGGAGCCCCTATAATTCACCCCTCCACTTT. Translation gives CALTNAGSPYNSPLHF.

This clone was counted between two and nine times. The chain links TRBV29-1 to TRBJ2-5, with 7 bases lining up with TRBD2. CDR3 length: 14 amino acids. Trimming took 3 bases from V and 2 from J; bases not matched to a gene: 6. The germline V gene has CDR1 SQVTM and CDR2 ANQGSEA. For the CDR3, the DNA is TGCAGCGTTGATGCATCGGGGGGACAAGAGACCCAGTACTTC. Translating it yields CSVDASGGQETQYF.

The chain is built from TRBV2 and TRBJ2-1, with D possibly being TRBD1 (6 bases). With 4 bases removed from V and 2 bases from J, the gap between germline ends came to 9 bases. The CDR3 contains 14 residues. The V gene's germline CDR1 is SNHLY and CDR2 FYNNEI. CDR3 loop: CASSVEGAYNEQFF. In DNA form, the CDR3 reads TGTGCCAGCAGTGTTGAGGGGGCCTACAATGAGCAGTTCTTC.

This clone has a handful of counts. The chain has TRBV23-1 and TRBJ2-2; D could derive from TRBD1 or TRBD2 (5 bases each). TRBV23-1 is flagged as an ORF with uncertain function. This CDR3 comprises 19 residues. Trimming took off 7 bases at V and 0 bases at J, with 24 bases between the two ends. The CDR3 bases are TGCGCCAGCACTCACGATAGGGGCCCCGGGACGACGAACACCGGGGAGCTGTTTTTT. The encoded protein is CASTHDRGPGTTNTGELFF.

This clone was observed a single time. This rearrangement joins TRBV4-1 to TRBJ1-1, with D unresolved. This CDR3 spans 14 amino acids. CDR1 is MGHRA, CDR2 YSYEKL, per germline. The V and J ends lost 6 bases and 7 bases respectively, with 18 bases between them. In DNA, the CDR3 is TGCGCCAGCAGTCAGAGGCCAATCGGACTTGAAGCTTTCTTT. Its translation: CASSQRPIGLEAFF.

This clone was recorded a few times. The chain employs TRBV29-1 and TRBJ2-7; 11 positions match TRBD2. Germline V gene sequence: CDR1 SQVTM, CDR2 ANQGSEA. The CDR3 is made up of 16 amino acids. The V and J ends lost 5 bases and 3 bases, in that order; junction bases with no gene match: 12. The CDR3: CSVLLGTGTSGYEQYF. The CDR3 bases are TGCAGCGTTTTGTTGGGAACCGGGACTAGCGGCTACGAGCAGTACTTC.

This chain uses TRBV7-9 with TRBJ2-3, with D possibly matching TRBD2 (5 bases). The germline CDR1 and CDR2 sequences are SEHNR and FQNEAQ (reference sequence). V lost 6 bases and J 1 base, leaving 11 bases between the germline ends. The CDR3 length is 14 residues. CDR3 residues: CASRFGSGTDTQYF. In DNA form, the CDR3 reads TGTGCCAGCAGGTTCGGTAGCGGCACAGATACGCAGTATTTT.

This clone came up a few times. The chain employs TRBV29-1 and TRBJ2-5; D remains unclear. The CDR3 is 13 amino acids. Trimming took 4 bases from V and 4 from J, leaving 13 bases between them. Germline CDR1 and CDR2: SQVTM and ANQGSEA. CDR3: CSVAPRAAETQYF. The CDR3 bases are TGCAGCGTTGCTCCCAGAGCAGCAGAGACCCAGTACTTC.

V and J are TRBV29-1 and TRBJ1-4, with TRBD1 identical over 7 bases. With V trimmed by 5 bases and J by 0 bases, 3 bases remained unmatched. The V gene's germline CDR1 is SQVTM and CDR2 ANQGSEA. The length of the CDR3 is 14 residues. CDR3 coding DNA: TGCAGCGTTCGTGGACAGGCAACTAATGAAAAACTGTTTTTT. Protein: CSVRGQATNEKLFF.

The sample holds a few counts of this clone. The rearrangement joins TRBV29-1 to TRBJ2-3; D possibly matches TRBD1 or TRBD2 (5 bases each). The CDR3 loop spans 13 amino acids. CDR1 and CDR2 (germline): SQVTM, ANQGSEA. CDR3 bases: TGCAGTTGCTTCCCCGGGGCGGCAGATACGCAGTATTTT. It encodes CSCFPGAADTQYF.

The table lists this clone with a few counts. V and J are TRBV28 and TRBJ2-7, with D hard to call. This CDR3 has 12 residues. V lost 1 base, J lost 13 bases, and 14 bases lay in between. Germline-derived CDR1 and CDR2 are MDHEN and SYDVKM. As DNA, the CDR3 is TGTGCCAGCAGTTTATCAAACGGGCCCTACTACTTC. It yields the protein CASSLSNGPYYF.

V usage is TRBV18 and J usage is TRBJ1-2; D is unresolved. Trimming cost V 3 bases and J 5 bases, with 10 bases left between them. Germline lookup yields CDR1 KGHSH and CDR2 LQKENI. This CDR3 comprises 13 residues. CDR3 loop: CASSPTDDYGYTF. CDR3 nucleotide sequence: TGTGCCAGCTCACCGACCGACGATTATGGCTACACCTTC.

This clone was seen more than once but under ten times. V and J are TRBV6-5 and TRBJ2-4; D is perhaps TRBD2 (5 bases). The CDR3 is made up of 15 amino acids. CDR1 is MNHEY, CDR2 SVGAGI, per germline. Between the trimmed V and J ends, which lost 7 bases and 0 bases, there was a span of 13 bases. The DNA for the CDR3 is TGTGCCAGCACCTCGCGGGCCCTAGCCAAAAACATTCAGTACTTC. Translating it yields CASTSRALAKNIQYF.

V gene TRBV30 combines with J gene TRBJ2-7; D gene unclear. Trimming took 0 bases from V and 1 from J, leaving 13 bases between them. Germline V gene lookup returns CDR1 GTSNPN and CDR2 SVGIG (reference sequence). This CDR3 has 15 amino acids. This CDR3 reads CAWSVVGLNSYEQYF. Here the CDR3 DNA reads TGTGCCTGGAGTGTAGTTGGTCTGAATTCCTACGAGCAGTACTTC.

This clone was seen a few times. V usage is TRBV27 and J usage is TRBJ2-1; 9 nucleotides align to TRBD2. Trimming took 7 bases from V and 2 from J; bases not matched to a gene: 3. From germline, CDR1 is MNHEY and CDR2 SMNVEV (reference sequence). The CDR3 has 14 amino acids. This CDR3 is CASMGGRAYNEQFF. In nucleotides, the CDR3 is TGTGCCAGCATGGGCGGGAGGGCCTACAATGAGCAGTTCTTC.

CDR3 DNA: TGTGCCAGCAGCTCTTCCGCCCTATATTTT. Amino acid sequence: CASSSSALYF. The V and J genes are TRBV7-9 and TRBJ2-3; D remains unclear. Trimming took off 4 bases at V and 15 bases at J, with 11 bases between the two ends. The V gene's germline CDR1 is SEHNR and CDR2 FQNEAQ (reference sequence). The CDR3 is made up of 10 amino acids. Filled out from reference TRBV7-9 and TRBJ2-3, the complete variable domain reads DTGVSQNPRHKITKRGQNVTFRCDPISEHNRLYWYRQTLGQGPEFLTYFQNEAQLEKSRLLSDRFSAERPKGSFSTLEIQRTEQGDSAMYLCASSSSALYFGPGTRLTVL.

Within the sample, this clone is medium-sized. The chain links TRBV28 to TRBJ1-5; D not certain. V was pared by 7 bases and J by 5 bases, with 15 bases between. The CDR3 runs to 14 residues. Germline CDR1 reads MDHEN; CDR2 reads SYDVKM. CDR3 amino acids: CASTLTASYQPQHF. The CDR3 nucleotides read TGTGCCAGCACCCTCACAGCATCGTATCAGCCCCAGCATTTT.

In this sample, this clone is medium-sized (0.01 to 0.1%). The rearrangement joins TRBV28 to TRBJ2-1; tentatively, D is TRBD2 (5 bases). In germline, CDR1 is MDHEN, CDR2 SYDVKM. The CDR3 runs 18 residues. V lost 1 base to trimming and J lost 1 base, with 17 bases between them. The CDR3 sequence: CASSLFSLRRPSYNEQFF. The CDR3 bases are TGTGCCAGCAGTTTATTTAGCTTGAGGAGGCCTTCCTACAATGAGCAGTTCTTC.

V gene TRBV30 combines with J gene TRBJ2-3; 8 bases align to TRBD2. Looked up from germline, CDR1 is GTSNPN and CDR2 is SVGIG (reference sequence). The CDR3 covers 15 residues. The V gene end was trimmed by 3 bases and the J gene end by 3 bases; junction bases not matched to a gene: 8. The CDR3 loop is CAWSPKSGGTDTQYF. CDR3 nucleotide sequence: TGTGCCTGGAGCCCCAAGAGCGGGGGAACAGATACGCAGTATTTT.

This clone was observed a few times. The CDR3 DNA sequence: TGCAGCGTTGGTCGGCTGTCCGAGCAGTACTTC. Protein: CSVGRLSEQYF. V gene TRBV29-1 combines with J gene TRBJ2-7; D is undetermined. V lost 4 bases and J 6 bases, leaving 10 bases between the germline ends. Germline V gene lookup returns CDR1 SQVTM and CDR2 ANQGSEA. This CDR3 spans 11 amino acids.

As regards this clone: In the same sample, other DNA sequences code for this CDR3. The rearrangement uses TRBV29-1 and TRBJ2-7; 7 nucleotides line up with TRBD1. The CDR3 is 13 residues long. In germline, CDR1 is SQVTM, CDR2 ANQGSEA. J was trimmed by 0 bases and V by 6 bases; bases with no gene match: 5. CDR3 in amino acids: CSVSGTVSYEQYF. CDR3 nucleotide sequence: TGCAGCGTATCCGGGACAGTCTCCTACGAGCAGTACTTC.

The chain links TRBV29-1 to TRBJ2-2, with no clear D. The length of the CDR3 is 11 residues. Per germline, CDR1 SQVTM and CDR2 ANQGSEA. The V end lost 5 bases, the J end lost 6 bases, and 7 bases lay between the germline ends. The CDR3 region has the DNA TGCAGCGTTAGGCCCGCCGGGGAGCTGTTTTTT. It is translated as CSVRPAGELFF.

This chain connects TRBV2 to TRBJ2-1; D is undetermined. The V gene's germline CDR1 is SNHLY and CDR2 FYNNEI. Trimming took off 10 bases at V and 6 bases at J, with 16 bases between the two ends. The CDR3 covers 13 residues. The CDR3 here is CATTAGILNEQFF. CDR3 DNA: TGTGCCACCACCGCCGGCATTCTCAATGAGCAGTTCTTC.

The chain has TRBV29-1 and TRBJ1-2; the match to TRBD1 covers 7 bases. Germline CDR1 and CDR2: SQVTM and ANQGSEA. V was clipped by 5 bases and J by 5 bases; unmatched bases: 8. This CDR3 is built from 13 residues. Here the CDR3 DNA reads TGCAGCGTTTTTTGGGAACAGGGGTATGGCTACACCTTC. Protein product: CSVFWEQGYGYTF. Filled out from reference TRBV29-1 and TRBJ1-2, the complete variable domain reads SAVISQKPSRDICQRGTSLTIQCQVDSQVTMMFWYRQQPGQSLTLIATANQGSEATYESGFVIDKFPISRPNLTFSTLTVSNMSPEDSSIYLCSVFWEQGYGYTFGSGTRLTVV.

This clone was observed a handful of times. The gene calls are TRBV7-2 and TRBJ1-2; 7 bases line up with TRBD1. Losses at the gene ends were 5 bases for V and 0 bases for J; bases not matched to a gene: 3. The CDR3 is 14 amino acids. CDR1 and CDR2 from the germline V gene are SGHTA and FQGNSA. CDR3 loop: CASSLGGANYGYTF. CDR3 nucleotides: TGTGCCAGCAGCCTAGGGGGCGCTAACTATGGCTACACCTTC.

This clone was seen more than once but under ten times. The chain employs TRBV29-1 and TRBJ2-5; D is perhaps TRBD2 (5 bases). Between the trimmed V and J ends, which lost 3 bases and 3 bases, there was a span of 8 bases. The CDR3 is made up of 12 amino acids. The germline V gene encodes CDR1 SQVTM and CDR2 ANQGSEA. The CDR3 loop is CSVEREEETQYF. In DNA, the CDR3 is TGCAGCGTTGAGAGGGAAGAAGAGACCCAGTACTTC.

The chain joins TRBV6-6 to TRBJ2-5; unclear D gene. Trimming removed 4 bases from V and 13 bases from J, with 4 bases in between. The germline V gene has CDR1 MNHNY and CDR2 SVGAGI (reference sequence). The CDR3 has 8 amino acids. CDR3 amino acids: CASSSRYF. The CDR3 nucleotides are TGTGCCAGCAGTTCCCGGTACTTC.

The table lists this clone with a few counts. The chain couples TRBV13 to TRBJ2-7; D is uncertain. Germline V gene sequence: CDR1 PRHDT, CDR2 FYEKMQ (reference sequence). CDR3 length: 14 residues. V lost 0 bases and J 5 bases, leaving 11 bases between the germline ends. The CDR3 loop is CASSLGIRSDEQYF. The CDR3 DNA is TGTGCCAGCAGCTTAGGTATCCGGTCTGACGAGCAGTACTTC.